This T cell receptor (beta chain) was recorded in a study of T cell repertoires in cytomegalovirus infection. Whole-study context: Public TCR beta signature analysis indicated the presence of both CMV infection and matching HLA type.

Study-level findings and limits: Identification of carriers of CMV plus the relevant HLA was achieved through cumulative public TCR beta family frequency.

A remark on this clonotype: Its matching antigen is unknown. Because the CDR3 is missing its conserved closing phenylalanine or tryptophan, this is likely a read error.

TCRdb analysed the reads with MiXCR anew, one entry per CDR3 protein. Of 680,000 or so distinct CDR3 sequences in the sample, less than 40% were seen once. This CDR3 contains 15 residues. The V gene end was trimmed by 3 bases and the J gene end by 7 bases; junction bases not matched to a gene: 8. Germline lookup yields CDR1 DFQATT and CDR2 SNEGSKA (reference sequence). J is TRBJ2-5 and V is TRBV20-1; TRBD2 agrees at 13 bases. The sequencing input was PBMCs. The receptor's source is a human donor in good health (CMV status not recorded). Some clones in this sample may be carry-over from other donors' samples. In DNA, the CDR3 is TGCAGTGCTAGTTTGAGGACTAGCGGGGGCCTGACCCAGTACTTA. It is translated as CSASLRTSGGLTQYL.